This T cell receptor (beta chain) was identified in a study of post-analysis software for immune sequencing data. The authors incorporated unique molecular identifiers into the TCR beta cDNA libraries. TCRdb reprocessed the PCR reads with MiXCR, giving one entry per CDR3 protein. The data contain 400,000 to 500,000 distinct CDR3 sequences, approximately 42% of them singletons. Findings of the study overall: When patients were compared with controls, 4 or 5 TRBV segments were more frequent, TRBV5-6, TRBV5-1 and TRBV20-1 among them.

Comment on this clonotype: The target antigen is unknown.

The CDR3 totals 15 residues. The ends were cut back, 5 bases at V and 3 bases at J, with 17 bases in the middle. The germline V gene encodes CDR1 DFQATT and CDR2 SNEGSKA (reference sequence). Sequenced material: blood. The chain couples TRBV20-1 to TRBJ1-5, with D unclear. The source is a girl aged 2-10 years with multiple sclerosis. As DNA, the CDR3 is TGCAGTGCTCGGCCAGCGGGAGGGATCAATCAGCCCCAGCATTTT. Translation gives CSARPAGGINQPQHF.